This T cell receptor beta chain came from a study of blood T cell repertoires in COVID-19. Cohorts were based on clinical histories the participants reported. Sequencing used immunoSEQ multiplex PCR; TCRdb keeps in-frame clones, though not all of them. The data show about 250,000 clones, around 91% seen once. Germline V lookup: CDR1 MNHEY, CDR2 SMNVEV (reference sequence). V lost 2 bases and J lost 4, with 14 bases in between. There are 15 residues in the CDR3. The clonotype originates from a woman younger than 35 who had recovered from COVID-19. V usage is TRBV27 and J usage is TRBJ1-1; D ambiguous. The source material was PBMCs or T cells enriched from blood (not recorded which). The CDR3 sequence is CASSLGRVGRTEAFF. In DNA form, the CDR3 reads TGTGCCAGCAGTTTAGGGCGGGTTGGACGCACTGAAGCTTTCTTT.